Described below is a single T cell receptor beta chain sequence and its context. These data are taken from a study of blood T cell repertoires in COVID-19. The CDR3 spans 12 residues. V lost 1 base and J 10 bases, leaving 10 bases between the germline ends. Using immunoSEQ multiplex PCR, the repertoire was profiled, and TCRdb retains in-frame clones only, with some absent. The table has around 81,000 clones, approximately 88% seen once. Sample: peripheral blood. This TCR was recovered from a man between 65 and 80 years old with acute or convalescent COVID-19. The chain has TRBV12-3 or TRBV12-4 and TRBJ1-1; the D gene is possibly TRBD1 (6 bases). CDR3 loop: CASSLGGPRAFF. Written as DNA, the CDR3 is TGTGCCAGCAGTTTAGGGGGGCCAAGAGCTTTCTTT.